This section outlines one T cell receptor beta chain sequence together with its context. Antigen specificity is unknown. This entry belongs to a study of T cells after posttransplantation cyclophosphamide. Points from the study as a whole: Tissue-infiltrating T cells from skin or gut overlapped little with blood T cells. After PTCy, TRB diversity resembled that of CNI/methotrexate controls.

Sequenced by immunoSEQ multiplex PCR; TCRdb stores in-frame clones only, minus some. Seen here are 15,000 to 20,000 clones, 87% observed once, and the top ten hold about 3.3%. Control samples came 1 year after myeloablative marrow transplants with methotrexate plus calcineurin inhibitor. This TCR was recovered from a male patient in his 50s who received an allogeneic stem cell transplant from an unrelated donor, was CMV-positive, and had chronic GVHD only. Some T cells may be supplied by the graft donor. The sample was PBMCs, taken after an allogeneic stem cell transplant with a calcineurin inhibitor and methotrexate.

CDR3 in DNA: TGTGCCAGCAGTAACTTTTGGGGGCCGAGGGGAGAGCAGTACTTC. This sequence encodes CASSNFWGPRGEQYF. V is TRBV28 and J is TRBJ2-7; possible D gene TRBD1, 6 bases. CDR1 is MDHEN, CDR2 SYDVKM, per germline. Trimming took off 5 bases at V and 7 bases at J, with 21 bases between the two ends. The CDR3 is made up of 15 amino acids. The whole variable domain, remainder taken from reference TRBV28 and TRBJ2-7, is DVKVTQSSRYLVKRTGEKVFLECVQDMDHENMFWYRQDPGLGLRLIYFSYDVKMKEKGDIPEGYSVSREKKERFSLILESASTNQTSMYLCASSNFWGPRGEQYFGPGTRLTVT.